A single T cell receptor beta chain is shown here with its context. Its target is not known. Unique molecular identifiers were built into the TCRbeta library. Each CDR3 protein is one row after TCRdb ran MiXCR on the PCR reads. The sample contains 25,000 to 30,000 distinct CDR3 sequences, roughly a sixth of which appear only once. This entry is derived from a study of T-cell reconstitution after alpha-beta-depleted transplantation in children. The CDR3 is 15 residues long. Germline CDR1 is MNHEY and CDR2 is SVGAGI. Trimming cost V 2 bases and J 0 bases, with 10 bases left between them. Study observations and caveats: Several hundred graft clones that had expanded were reportedly the source of alpha-beta T cells about two months after transplant. Newly produced T cells mostly provided counts and TCRbeta diversity after one year, as hyperexpanded clones declined.

The receptor comes from a male patient aged 2 to 10 who had a stem cell transplant for acute lymphoblastic leukemia, so the T cells may come from the graft donor. The V call is TRBV6-5, the J call TRBJ1-1, with D unclear. This sample comprised PBMCs, mostly from graft donor cells, obtained 60 days after TCRalphabeta/CD19-depleted stem cell transplant. The CDR3 region has the DNA TGTGCCAGCAGTTACGGGGATGACATGAACACTGAAGCTTTCTTT. Translation: CASSYGDDMNTEAFF.